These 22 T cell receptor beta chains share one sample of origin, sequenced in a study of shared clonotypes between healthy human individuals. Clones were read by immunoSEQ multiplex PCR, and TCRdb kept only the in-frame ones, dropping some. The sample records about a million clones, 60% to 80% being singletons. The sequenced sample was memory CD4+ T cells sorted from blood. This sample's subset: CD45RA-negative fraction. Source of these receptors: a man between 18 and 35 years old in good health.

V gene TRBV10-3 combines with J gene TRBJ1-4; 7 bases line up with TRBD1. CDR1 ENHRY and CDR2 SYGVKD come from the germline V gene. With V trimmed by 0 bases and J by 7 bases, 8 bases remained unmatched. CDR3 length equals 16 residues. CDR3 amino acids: CAISESGGQMGEKLFF. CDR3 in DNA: TGTGCCATCAGTGAGTCGGGGGGACAGATGGGTGAAAAACTGTTTTTT.

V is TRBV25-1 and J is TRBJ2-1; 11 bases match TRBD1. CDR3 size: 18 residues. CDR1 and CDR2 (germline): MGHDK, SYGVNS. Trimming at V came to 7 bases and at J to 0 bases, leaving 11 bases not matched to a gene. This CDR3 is CASTGTGGSGSSYNEQFF. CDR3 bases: TGTGCCAGCACGGGGACAGGGGGATCTGGGAGCTCCTACAATGAGCAGTTCTTC.

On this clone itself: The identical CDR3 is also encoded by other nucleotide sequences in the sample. CDR3 sequence reads: CASSRQGTDTQYF. CDR3 bases: TGTGCCAGCAGCCGCCAGGGCACAGATACGCAGTATTTT. V gene TRBV7-9 combines with J gene TRBJ2-3; unclear D gene. The CDR3 loop spans 13 amino acids. Germline loops: CDR1 SEHNR, CDR2 FQNEAQ (reference sequence). V was shortened by 5 bases and J by 1 base, with 7 bases between the two germline ends.

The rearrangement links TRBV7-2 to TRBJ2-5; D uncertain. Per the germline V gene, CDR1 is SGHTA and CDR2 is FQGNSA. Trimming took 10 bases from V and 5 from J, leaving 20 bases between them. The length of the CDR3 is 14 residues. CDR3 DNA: TGTGCCACCCGTGGAAACCAGGCTGTGGAGACCCAGTACTTC. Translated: CATRGNQAVETQYF.

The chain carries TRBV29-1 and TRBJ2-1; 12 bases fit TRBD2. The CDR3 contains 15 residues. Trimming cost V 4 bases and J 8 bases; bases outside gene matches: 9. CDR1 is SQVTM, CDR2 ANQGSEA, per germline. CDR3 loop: CSVGFRLAGEHEQFF. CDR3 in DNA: TGCAGCGTTGGATTTCGACTAGCGGGAGAACATGAGCAGTTCTTC.

CDR3 sequence reads: CASSGLGNSNTEQYF. Here the CDR3 DNA reads TGTGCCAGCAGTGGTCTCGGCAACTCGAACACCGAGCAGTACTTC. The rearrangement uses TRBV2 and TRBJ2-7; no reliable D call. V was cut by 4 bases and J by 6 bases, with 19 bases left in between. The CDR3 is 15 amino acids. CDR1 and CDR2 from the germline V gene are SNHLY and FYNNEI.

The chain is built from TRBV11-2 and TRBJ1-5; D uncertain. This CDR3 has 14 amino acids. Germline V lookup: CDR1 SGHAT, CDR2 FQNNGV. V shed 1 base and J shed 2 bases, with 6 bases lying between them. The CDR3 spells CASSLGTGNQPQHF. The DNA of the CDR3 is TGTGCCAGCAGCTTAGGTACAGGCAATCAGCCCCAGCATTTT.

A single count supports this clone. Here the CDR3 DNA reads TGCGCCAGCAGCCCAAGGACAGGGGGAGGTGGTGGCTACACCTTC. It specifies CASSPRTGGGGGYTF. This rearrangement joins TRBV5-1 to TRBJ1-2; 10 bases map to TRBD1. The CDR3 sequence is 15 residues long. Trimming took 4 bases from V and 7 from J; bases not matched to a gene: 10. Germline CDR1 and CDR2: SGHRS and YFSETQ.

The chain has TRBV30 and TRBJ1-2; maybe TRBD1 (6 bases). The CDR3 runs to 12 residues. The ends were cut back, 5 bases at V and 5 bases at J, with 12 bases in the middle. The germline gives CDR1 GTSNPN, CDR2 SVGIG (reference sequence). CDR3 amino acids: CAWSGVRYGYTF. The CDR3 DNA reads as TGTGCCTGGTCAGGGGTCCGGTATGGCTACACCTTC. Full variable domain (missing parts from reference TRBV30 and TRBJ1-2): SQTIHQWPATLVQPVGSPLSLECTVEGTSNPNLYWYRQAAGRGLQLLFYSVGIGQISSEVPQNLSASRPQDRQFILSSKKLLLSDSGFYLCAWSGVRYGYTFGSGTRLTVV.

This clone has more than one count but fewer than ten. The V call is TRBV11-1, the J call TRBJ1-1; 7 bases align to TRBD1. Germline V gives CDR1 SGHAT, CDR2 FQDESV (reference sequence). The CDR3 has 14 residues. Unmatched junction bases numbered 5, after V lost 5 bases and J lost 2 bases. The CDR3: CASSADRVNTEAFF. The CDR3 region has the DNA TGTGCCAGCAGCGCCGACAGGGTAAACACTGAAGCTTTCTTT.

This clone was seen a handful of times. CDR3 in amino acids: CASSQDKLAGTLYNEQFF. CDR3 DNA: TGTGCCAGCAGCCAAGATAAACTAGCGGGCACCCTATACAATGAGCAGTTCTTC. The chain uses TRBV14 and TRBJ2-1; TRBD2 aligns across 9 bases. The CDR3 has 18 residues. After removal of 0 bases from V and 4 bases from J, the junction contained 10 bases not matched to a gene. Looked up from germline, CDR1 is SGHDN and CDR2 is FVKESK.

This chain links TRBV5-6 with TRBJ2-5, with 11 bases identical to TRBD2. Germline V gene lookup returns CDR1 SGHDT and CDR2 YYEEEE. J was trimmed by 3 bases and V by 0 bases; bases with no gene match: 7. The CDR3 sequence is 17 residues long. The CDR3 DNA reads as TGTGCCAGCAGCTTGGGACTAGCGGGGCGGTATGAAGAGACCCAGTACTTC. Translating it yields CASSLGLAGRYEETQYF.

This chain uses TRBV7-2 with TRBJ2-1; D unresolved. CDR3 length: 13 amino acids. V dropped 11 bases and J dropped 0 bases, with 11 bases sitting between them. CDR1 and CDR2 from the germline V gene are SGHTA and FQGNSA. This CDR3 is CASRTSSYNEQFF. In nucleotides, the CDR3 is TGTGCCTCCCGGACGAGCTCCTACAATGAGCAGTTCTTC.

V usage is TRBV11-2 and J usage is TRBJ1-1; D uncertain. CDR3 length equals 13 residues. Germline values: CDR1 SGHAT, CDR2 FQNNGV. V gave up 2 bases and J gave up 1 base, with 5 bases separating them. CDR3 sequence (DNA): TGTGCCAGCAGCTTATTATGGAACACTGAAGCTTTCTTT. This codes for CASSLLWNTEAFF. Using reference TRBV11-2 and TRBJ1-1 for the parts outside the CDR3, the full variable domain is EAGVAQSPRYKIIEKRQSVAFWCNPISGHATLYWYQQILGQGPKLLIQFQNNGVVDDSQLPKDRFSAERLKGVDSTLKIQPAKLEDSAVYLCASSLLWNTEAFFGQGTRLTVV.

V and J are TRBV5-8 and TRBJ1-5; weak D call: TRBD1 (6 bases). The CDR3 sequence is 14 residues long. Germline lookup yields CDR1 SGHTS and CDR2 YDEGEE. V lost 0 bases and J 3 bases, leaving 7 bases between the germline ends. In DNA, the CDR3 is TGTGCCAGCAGCTTGGCAGGGGTCAATCAGCCCCAGCATTTT. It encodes CASSLAGVNQPQHF. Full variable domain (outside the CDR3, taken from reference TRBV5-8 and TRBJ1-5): EAGVTQSPTHLIKTRGQQATLRCSPISGHTSVYWYQQALGLGLQFLLWYDEGEERNRGNFPPRFSGRQFPNYSSELNVNALELEDSALYLCASSLAGVNQPQHFGDGTRLSIL.

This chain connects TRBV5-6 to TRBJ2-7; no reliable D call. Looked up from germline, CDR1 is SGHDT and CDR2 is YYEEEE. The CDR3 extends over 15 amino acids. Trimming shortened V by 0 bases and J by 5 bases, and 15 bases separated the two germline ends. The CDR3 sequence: CASSLDSRSNNEQYF. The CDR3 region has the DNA TGTGCCAGCAGCTTGGACTCAAGGAGTAATAACGAGCAGTACTTC. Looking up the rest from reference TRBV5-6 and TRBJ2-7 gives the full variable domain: DAGVTQSPTHLIKTRGQQVTLRCSPKSGHDTVSWYQQALGQGPQFIFQYYEEEERQRGNFPDRFSGHQFPNYSSELNVNALLLGDSALYLCASSLDSRSNNEQYFGPGTRLTVT.

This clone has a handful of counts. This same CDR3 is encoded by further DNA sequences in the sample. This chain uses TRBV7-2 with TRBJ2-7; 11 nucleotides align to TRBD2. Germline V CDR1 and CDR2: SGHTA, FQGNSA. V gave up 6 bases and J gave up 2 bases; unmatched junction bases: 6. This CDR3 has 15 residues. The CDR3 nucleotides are TGTGCCAGCAGTCAAGGACTAGCGGGCACCTACGAGCAGTACTTC. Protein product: CASSQGLAGTYEQYF.

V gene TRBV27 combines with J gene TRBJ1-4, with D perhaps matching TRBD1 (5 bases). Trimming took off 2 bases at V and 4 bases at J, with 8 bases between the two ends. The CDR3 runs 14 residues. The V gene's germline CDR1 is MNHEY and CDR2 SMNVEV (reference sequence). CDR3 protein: CASSLARDNEKLFF. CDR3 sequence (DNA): TGTGCCAGCAGTTTAGCCAGGGATAATGAAAAACTGTTTTTT.

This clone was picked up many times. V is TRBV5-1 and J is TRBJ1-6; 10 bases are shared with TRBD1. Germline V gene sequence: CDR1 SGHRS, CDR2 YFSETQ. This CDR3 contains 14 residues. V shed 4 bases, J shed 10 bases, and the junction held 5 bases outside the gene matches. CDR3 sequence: CASSADRGKSPLHF. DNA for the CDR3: TGCGCCAGCAGCGCGGACAGGGGGAAATCACCCCTCCACTTT. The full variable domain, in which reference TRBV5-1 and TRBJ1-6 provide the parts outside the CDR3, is KAGVTQTPRYLIKTRGQQVTLSCSPISGHRSVSWYQQTPGQGLQFLFEYFSETQRNKGNFPGRFSGRQFSNSRSEMNVSTLELGDSALYLCASSADRGKSPLHFGNGTRLTVT.

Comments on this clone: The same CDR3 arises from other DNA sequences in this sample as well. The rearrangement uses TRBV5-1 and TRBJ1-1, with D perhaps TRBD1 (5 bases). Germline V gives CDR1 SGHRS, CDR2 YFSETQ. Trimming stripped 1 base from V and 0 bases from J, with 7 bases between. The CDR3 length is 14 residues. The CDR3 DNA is TGCGCCAGCAGCTTGTCGGGACTGAACACTGAAGCTTTCTTT. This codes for CASSLSGLNTEAFF. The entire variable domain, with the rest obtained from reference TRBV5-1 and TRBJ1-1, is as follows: KAGVTQTPRYLIKTRGQQVTLSCSPISGHRSVSWYQQTPGQGLQFLFEYFSETQRNKGNFPGRFSGRQFSNSRSEMNVSTLELGDSALYLCASSLSGLNTEAFFGQGTRLTVV.

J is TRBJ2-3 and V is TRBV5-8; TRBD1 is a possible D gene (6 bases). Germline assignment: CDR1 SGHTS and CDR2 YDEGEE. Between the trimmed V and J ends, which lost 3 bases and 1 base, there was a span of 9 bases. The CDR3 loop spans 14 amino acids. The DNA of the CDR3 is TGTGCCAGCAGCTCAGGGGTCCGCACAGATACGCAGTATTTT. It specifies CASSSGVRTDTQYF.

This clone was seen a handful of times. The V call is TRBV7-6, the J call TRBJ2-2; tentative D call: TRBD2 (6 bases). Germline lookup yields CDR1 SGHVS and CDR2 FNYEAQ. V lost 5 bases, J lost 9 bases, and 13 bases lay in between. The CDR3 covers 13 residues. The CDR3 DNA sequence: TGTGCCAGCAGCGTCGGAGGGACCTGGGAGCTGTTTTTT. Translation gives CASSVGGTWELFF.